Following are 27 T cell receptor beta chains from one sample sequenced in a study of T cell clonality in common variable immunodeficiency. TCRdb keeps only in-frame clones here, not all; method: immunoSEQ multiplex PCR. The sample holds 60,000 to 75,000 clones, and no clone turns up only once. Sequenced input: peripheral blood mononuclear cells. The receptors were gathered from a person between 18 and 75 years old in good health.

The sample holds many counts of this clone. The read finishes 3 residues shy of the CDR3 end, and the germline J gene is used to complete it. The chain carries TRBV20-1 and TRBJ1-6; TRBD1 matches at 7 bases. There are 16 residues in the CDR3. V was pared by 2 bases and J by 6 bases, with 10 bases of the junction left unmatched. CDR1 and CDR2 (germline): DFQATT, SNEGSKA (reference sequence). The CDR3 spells CSARPRDSHFNSPLHF. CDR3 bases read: TGCAGTGCTAGACCGCGGGACAGTCATTTTAATTCACCC.

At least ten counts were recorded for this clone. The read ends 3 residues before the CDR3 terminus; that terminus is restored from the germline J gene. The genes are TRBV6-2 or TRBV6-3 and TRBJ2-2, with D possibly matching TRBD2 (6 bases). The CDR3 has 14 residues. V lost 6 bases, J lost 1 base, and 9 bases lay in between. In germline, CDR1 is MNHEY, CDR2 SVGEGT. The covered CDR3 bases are TGTGCCAGCAGGCCGGGACTGAACACCGGGGAG. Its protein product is CASRPGLNTGE. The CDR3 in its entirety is CASRPGLNTGELFF.

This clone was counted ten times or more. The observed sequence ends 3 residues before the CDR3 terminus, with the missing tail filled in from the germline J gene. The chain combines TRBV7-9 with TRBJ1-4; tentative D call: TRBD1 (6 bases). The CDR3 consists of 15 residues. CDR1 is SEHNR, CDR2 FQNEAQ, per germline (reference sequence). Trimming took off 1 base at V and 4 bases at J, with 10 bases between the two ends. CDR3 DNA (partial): TGTGCCAGCAGCTTAGGGACAGAGATTAATGAAAAA. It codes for CASSLGTEINEK. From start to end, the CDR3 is CASSLGTEINEKLFF. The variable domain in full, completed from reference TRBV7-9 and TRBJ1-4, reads DTGVSQNPRHKITKRGQNVTFRCDPISEHNRLYWYRQTLGQGPEFLTYFQNEAQLEKSRLLSDRFSAERPKGSFSTLEIQRTEQGDSAMYLCASSLGTEINEKLFFGSGTQLSVL.

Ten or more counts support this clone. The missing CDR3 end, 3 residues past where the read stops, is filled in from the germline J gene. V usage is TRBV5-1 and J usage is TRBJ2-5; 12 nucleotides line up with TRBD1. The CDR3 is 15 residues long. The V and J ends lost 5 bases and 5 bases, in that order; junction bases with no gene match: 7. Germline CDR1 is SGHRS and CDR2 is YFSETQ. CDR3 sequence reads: CASREGTGGGETQYF. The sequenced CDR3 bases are TGCGCCAGCAGGGAGGGGACAGGGGGCGGTGAGACC.

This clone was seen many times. The covered CDR3 bases are TGTGCCAGCAGTCACCGCAGGCCAACTAATGAAAAA. As protein: CASSHRRPTNEK. The whole CDR3 sequence is CASSHRRPTNEKLFF. The chain links TRBV28 to TRBJ1-4; unclear D gene. Read data end 3 residues before the CDR3 end; the end is taken from the germline J gene. Deletions cut 5 bases from V and 0 bases from J, with 10 bases between. The CDR3 spans 15 residues. CDR1 and CDR2 (germline): MDHEN, SYDVKM.

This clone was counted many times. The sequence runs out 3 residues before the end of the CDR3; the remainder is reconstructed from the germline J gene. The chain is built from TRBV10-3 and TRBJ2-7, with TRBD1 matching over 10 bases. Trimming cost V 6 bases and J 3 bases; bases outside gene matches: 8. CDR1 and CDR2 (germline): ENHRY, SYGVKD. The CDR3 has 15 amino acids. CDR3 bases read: TGTGCCATCAGGGAGACAGGGGGCGGGAACTACGAG. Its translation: CAIRETGGGNYE. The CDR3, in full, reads CAIRETGGGNYEQYF.

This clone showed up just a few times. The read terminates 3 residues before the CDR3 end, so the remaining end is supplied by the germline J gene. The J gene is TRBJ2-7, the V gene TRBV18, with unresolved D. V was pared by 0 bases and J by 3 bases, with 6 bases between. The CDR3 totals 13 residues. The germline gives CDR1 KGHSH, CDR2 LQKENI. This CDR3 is CASSPPPGYEQYF. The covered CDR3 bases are TGTGCCAGCTCACCACCTCCGGGCTACGAG.

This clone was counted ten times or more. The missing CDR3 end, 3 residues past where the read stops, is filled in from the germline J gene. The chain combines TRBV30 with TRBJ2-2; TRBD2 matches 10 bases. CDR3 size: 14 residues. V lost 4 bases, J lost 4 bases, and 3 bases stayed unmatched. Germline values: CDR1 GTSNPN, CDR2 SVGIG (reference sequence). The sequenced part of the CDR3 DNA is TGTGCCTGGAAGGTAGCGGGGGGCACCGGGGAG. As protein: CAWKVAGGTGE. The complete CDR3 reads CAWKVAGGTGELFF.

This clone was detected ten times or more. CDR3 bases read: TGTGCCAGCAGCTTGGGCGGGAGGGATGAG. Amino acids: CASSLGGRDE. The whole CDR3 sequence reads CASSLGGRDEQFF. This chain joins TRBV7-9 and TRBJ2-1, with 9 bases that match TRBD2. The read ends 3 residues before the CDR3 terminus; that terminus is restored from the germline J gene. V shed 3 bases and J 8 bases; nucleotides not matched to a gene: 2. This CDR3 comprises 13 residues. CDR1 and CDR2 (germline): SEHNR, FQNEAQ (reference sequence).

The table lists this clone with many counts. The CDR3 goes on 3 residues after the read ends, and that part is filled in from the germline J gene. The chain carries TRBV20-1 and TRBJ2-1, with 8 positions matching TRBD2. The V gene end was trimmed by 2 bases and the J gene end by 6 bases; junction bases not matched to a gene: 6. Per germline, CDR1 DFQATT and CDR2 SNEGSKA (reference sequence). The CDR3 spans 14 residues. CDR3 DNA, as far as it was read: TGCAGTGCTAGACCTAGCGGGTACGGCAATGAG. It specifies CSARPSGYGNE. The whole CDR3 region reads CSARPSGYGNEQFF.

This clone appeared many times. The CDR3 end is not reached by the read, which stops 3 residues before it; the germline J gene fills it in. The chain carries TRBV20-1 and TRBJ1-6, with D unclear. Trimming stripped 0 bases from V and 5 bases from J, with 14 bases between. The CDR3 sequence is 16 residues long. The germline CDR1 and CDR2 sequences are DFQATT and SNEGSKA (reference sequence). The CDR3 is CSARDGSAGDNSPLHF. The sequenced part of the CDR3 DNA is TGCAGTGCTAGAGACGGCAGCGCGGGAGATAATTCACCC.

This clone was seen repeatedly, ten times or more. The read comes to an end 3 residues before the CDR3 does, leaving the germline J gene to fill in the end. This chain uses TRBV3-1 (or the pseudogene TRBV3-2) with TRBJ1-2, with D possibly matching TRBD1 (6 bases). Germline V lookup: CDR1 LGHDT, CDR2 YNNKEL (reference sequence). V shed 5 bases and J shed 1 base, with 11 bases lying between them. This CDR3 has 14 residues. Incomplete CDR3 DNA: TGTGCCAGCAGCACCCGACAGGTTAACTATGGC. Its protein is CASSTRQVNYG. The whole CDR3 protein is CASSTRQVNYGYTF.

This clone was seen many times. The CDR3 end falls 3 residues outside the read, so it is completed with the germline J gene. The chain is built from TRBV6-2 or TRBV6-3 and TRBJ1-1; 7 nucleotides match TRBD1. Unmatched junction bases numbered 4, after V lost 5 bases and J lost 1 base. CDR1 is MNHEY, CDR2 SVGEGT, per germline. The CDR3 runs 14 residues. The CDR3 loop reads CASSSTGANTEAFF. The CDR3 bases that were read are TGTGCCAGCAGTAGCACAGGGGCGAACACTGAA.

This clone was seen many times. The CDR3 loop is CASSETHVSYEQYF. CDR3 DNA, as far as it was read: TGCGCCAGCAGCGAAACACACGTCTCCTACGAG. The chain carries TRBV5-1 and TRBJ2-7; no firm D call. The missing CDR3 end, 3 residues past where the read stops, is filled in from the germline J gene. V shed 4 bases and J shed 0 bases, with 11 bases lying between them. The CDR3 extends over 14 amino acids. CDR1 and CDR2 from the germline V gene are SGHRS and YFSETQ.

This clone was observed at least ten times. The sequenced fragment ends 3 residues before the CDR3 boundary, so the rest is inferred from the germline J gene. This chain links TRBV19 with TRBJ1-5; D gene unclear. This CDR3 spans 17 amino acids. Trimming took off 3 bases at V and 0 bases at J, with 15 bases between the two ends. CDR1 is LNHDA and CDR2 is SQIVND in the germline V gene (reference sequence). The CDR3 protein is CASSMRAQILSNQPQHF. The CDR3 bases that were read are TGTGCCAGTAGTATGAGGGCCCAGATCCTTAGCAATCAGCCC.

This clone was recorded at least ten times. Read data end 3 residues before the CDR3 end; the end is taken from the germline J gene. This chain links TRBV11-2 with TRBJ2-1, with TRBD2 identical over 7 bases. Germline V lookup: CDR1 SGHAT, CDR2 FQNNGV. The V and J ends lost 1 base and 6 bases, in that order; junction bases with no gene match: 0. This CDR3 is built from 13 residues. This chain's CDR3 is CASSLGTSNEQFF. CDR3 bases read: TGTGCCAGCAGCTTAGGGACTAGCAATGAG.

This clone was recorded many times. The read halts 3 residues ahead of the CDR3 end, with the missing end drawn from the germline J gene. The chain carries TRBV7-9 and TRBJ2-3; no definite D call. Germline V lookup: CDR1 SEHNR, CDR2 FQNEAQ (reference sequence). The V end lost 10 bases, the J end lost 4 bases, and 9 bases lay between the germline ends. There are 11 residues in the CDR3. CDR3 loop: CAIKSPDTQYF. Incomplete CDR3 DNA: TGTGCCATCAAAAGCCCAGATACG.

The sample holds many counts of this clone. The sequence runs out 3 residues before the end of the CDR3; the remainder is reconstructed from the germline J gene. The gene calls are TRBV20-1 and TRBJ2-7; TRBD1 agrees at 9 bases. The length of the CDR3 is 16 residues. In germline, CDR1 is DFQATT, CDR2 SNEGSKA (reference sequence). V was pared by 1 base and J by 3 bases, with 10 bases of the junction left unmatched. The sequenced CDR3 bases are TGCAGTGCTAGAGGAACCGGGACAGGGAGTGTCTACGAG. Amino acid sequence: CSARGTGTGSVYE. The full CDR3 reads CSARGTGTGSVYEQYF.

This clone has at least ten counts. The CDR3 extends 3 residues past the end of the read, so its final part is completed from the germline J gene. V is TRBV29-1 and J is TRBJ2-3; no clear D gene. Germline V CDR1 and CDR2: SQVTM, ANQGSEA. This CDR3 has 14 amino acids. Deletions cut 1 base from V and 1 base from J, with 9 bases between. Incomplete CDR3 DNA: TGCAGCGTTGAAGTGTCTATGGGCACAGATACG. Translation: CSVEVSMGTDT. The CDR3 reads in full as CSVEVSMGTDTQYF.

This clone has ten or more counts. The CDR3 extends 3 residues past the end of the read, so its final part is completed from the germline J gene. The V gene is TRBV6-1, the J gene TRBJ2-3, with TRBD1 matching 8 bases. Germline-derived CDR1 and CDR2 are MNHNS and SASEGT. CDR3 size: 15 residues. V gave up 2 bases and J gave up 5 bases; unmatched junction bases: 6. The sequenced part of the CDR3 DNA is TGTGCCAGCAGTGAAAGGTCCGACAGGGGAGATACG. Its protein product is CASSERSDRGDT. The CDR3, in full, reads CASSERSDRGDTQYF.

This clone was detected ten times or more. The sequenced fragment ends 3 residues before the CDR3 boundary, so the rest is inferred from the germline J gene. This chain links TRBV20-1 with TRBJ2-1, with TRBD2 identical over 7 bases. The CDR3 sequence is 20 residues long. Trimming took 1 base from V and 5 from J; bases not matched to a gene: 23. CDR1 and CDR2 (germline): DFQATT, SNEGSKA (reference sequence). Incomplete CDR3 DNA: TGCAGTGCTAGAGGACTAGCAGGGCAAGGGTTAGGTGGGGCACACAATGAG. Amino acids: CSARGLAGQGLGGAHNE. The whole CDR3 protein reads CSARGLAGQGLGGAHNEQFF.

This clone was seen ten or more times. CDR3 bases read: TGTGCCAGTAGTATTGATAGCGGTAACAAAAACATT. Encoded protein: CASSIDSGNKNI. The full CDR3 reads CASSIDSGNKNIQYF. V usage is TRBV19 and J usage is TRBJ2-4, with D perhaps TRBD2 (6 bases). The read gets to within 3 residues of the CDR3 end, and the germline J gene fills in the rest. This CDR3 has 15 residues. Trimming shortened V by 3 bases and J by 3 bases, and 12 bases separated the two germline ends. The germline gives CDR1 LNHDA, CDR2 SQIVND (reference sequence).

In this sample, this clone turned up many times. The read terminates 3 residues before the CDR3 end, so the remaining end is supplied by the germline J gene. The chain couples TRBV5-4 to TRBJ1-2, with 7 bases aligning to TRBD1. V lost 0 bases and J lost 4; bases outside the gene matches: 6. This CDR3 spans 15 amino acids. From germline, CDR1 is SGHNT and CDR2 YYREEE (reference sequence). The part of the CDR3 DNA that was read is TGTGCCAGCAGCTTGGGGGACAGCCCACTCTATGGC. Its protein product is CASSLGDSPLYG. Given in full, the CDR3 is CASSLGDSPLYGYTF.

This CDR3 is CASSLGGGIHEQYF. The CDR3 DNA, read in part, is TGTGCCAGCAGCCTAGGAGGGGGCATCCACGAG. This sequence joins TRBV7-9 and TRBJ2-7, with a weak D call TRBD1 (7 bases). Sequencing ends 3 residues short of the CDR3 end; the germline J gene provides the rest. Germline assignment: CDR1 SEHNR and CDR2 FQNEAQ (reference sequence). The CDR3 has 14 amino acids. Trimming took 5 bases from V and 5 from J, leaving 16 bases between them.

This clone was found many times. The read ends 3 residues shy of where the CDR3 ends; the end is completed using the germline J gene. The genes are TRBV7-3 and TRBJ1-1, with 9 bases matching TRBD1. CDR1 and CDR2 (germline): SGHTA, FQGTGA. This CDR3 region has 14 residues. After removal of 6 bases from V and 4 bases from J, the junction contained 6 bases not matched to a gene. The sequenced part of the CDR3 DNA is TGTGCCAGCAGTCCCGGGACAGGGAGCACTGAA. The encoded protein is CASSPGTGSTE. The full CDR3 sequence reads CASSPGTGSTEAFF. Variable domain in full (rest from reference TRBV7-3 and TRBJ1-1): GAGVSQTPSNKVTEKGKYVELRCDPISGHTALYWYRQSLGQGPEFLIYFQGTGAADDSGLPNDRFFAVRPEGSVSTLKIQRTERGDSAVYLCASSPGTGSTEAFFGQGTRLTVV.

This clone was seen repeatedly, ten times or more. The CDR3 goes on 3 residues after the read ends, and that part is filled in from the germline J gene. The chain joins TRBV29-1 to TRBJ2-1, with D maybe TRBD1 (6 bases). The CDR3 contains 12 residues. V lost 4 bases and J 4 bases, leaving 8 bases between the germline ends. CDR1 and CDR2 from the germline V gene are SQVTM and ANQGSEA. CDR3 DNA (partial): TGCAGCGTTGTGACAGGATACAATGAG. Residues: CSVVTGYNE. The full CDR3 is CSVVTGYNEQFF.

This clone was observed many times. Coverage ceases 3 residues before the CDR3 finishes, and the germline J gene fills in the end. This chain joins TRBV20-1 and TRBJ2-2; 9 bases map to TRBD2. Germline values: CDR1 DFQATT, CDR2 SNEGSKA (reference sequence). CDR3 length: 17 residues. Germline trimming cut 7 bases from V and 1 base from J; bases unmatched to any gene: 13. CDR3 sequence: CSVQAGGPERNTGELFF. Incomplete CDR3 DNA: TGCAGTGTCCAAGCGGGAGGCCCGGAGAGGAACACCGGGGAG.